This paragraph covers one TCR beta chain sequence. This sample was taken from a study of T-cell reconstitution after alpha-beta-depleted transplantation in children. The V end was cut by 5 bases, the J end by 4 bases, with 14 bases between. Germline CDR1 is LNHNV and CDR2 is YYDKDF (reference sequence). The CDR3 sequence is 15 residues long. Unique molecular identifiers were used in preparing the TCRbeta library. Via MiXCR, TCRdb re-called the PCR reads, giving one row per CDR3 protein. The table records about 400,000 distinct CDR3 sequences, around 21% of them present only once. The receptor was isolated from a human donor who donated a stem cell graft to a child with acute myeloid leukemia. The sequences come from PBMCs from the stem cell graft donor, collected from the stem cell graft. The chain employs TRBV15 and TRBJ2-2; the D is unclear. CDR3 amino acids: CATSSDKFFTGELFF. The CDR3 nucleotides are TGTGCCACCAGCTCCGACAAGTTCTTCACCGGGGAGCTGTTTTTT.